Listed below are T cell receptor beta chains from one sample, sequenced in a study of T cell responses to AZD1222 COVID-19 vaccine. Measured with immunoSEQ multiplex PCR; TCRdb has only the in-frame clones, and not every one. Of under 150,000 clones in the sample, 70% to 90% are singletons; the top ten hold 5.5% to 6.5%. The starting material was peripheral blood, obtained on day 0 of AZD1222 vaccination. The receptors derive from an adult in good health. The CDR3 runs from the conserved cysteine through the conserved F or W. The D gene is left open where the match is weak. A clone size is listed for some rows: how often the clone was seen (once, few, many), or a class if it is expanded.

>TRBJ2-1|TRBV10-2|NA|NA
TGCGCCAGCAGTGACTGGAATCGAGAGGGTGAGCAGTTCTTC
CASSDWNREGEQFF
>TRBJ1-2|TRBV11-3|TRBD1|once
TGTGCCAGCAGCCCCCGGACAGGGGGCGACTATGGCTACACCTTC
CASSPRTGGDYGYTF
>TRBJ1-2|TRBV5-6|NA|NA
TGTGCCAGCAGCCCCCGGGAGGAGAGAAACTATGGCTACACCTTC
CASSPREERNYGYTF
>TRBJ1-3|TRBV6-2/TRBV6-3|NA|NA
TGTGCCAGCAGTTTACGGGGTTCTGGAAACACCATATATTTT
CASSLRGSGNTIYF
>TRBJ2-1|TRBV6-6|NA|NA
TGTGCCAGCAGTTACTCGTACCAGGATAATGAGCAGTTCTTC
CASSYSYQDNEQFF
>TRBJ1-6|TRBV28|NA|NA
TGTGCCAGCAGCCCTGGTCTAACCCTCCACTTT
CASSPGLTLHF
>TRBJ2-2|TRBV7-9|NA|NA
TGTGCCAGCACCAAGGCGGGCAGGGTAACGGGCGGGGAGCTGTTTTTT
CASTKAGRVTGGELFF
>TRBJ2-7|TRBV27|NA|NA
TGTGCCAGCATGGGGGGGCCCTACGAGCAGTACTTC
CASMGGPYEQYF
>TRBJ1-1|TRBV27|NA|NA
TGTGCCAGCAGGAAGCACATGAACACTGAAGCTTTCTTT
CASRKHMNTEAFF
>TRBJ1-5|TRBV7-3|NA|NA
TGTGCCAGCAGCTTAACGGCAGGGCACAATCAGCCCCAGCATTTT
CASSLTAGHNQPQHF
>TRBJ2-1|TRBV6-2/TRBV6-3|NA|NA
TGTGCCAGCAGCCCAACGTGGGGGGGCGGGGGTAATGAGCAGTTCTTC
CASSPTWGGGGNEQFF
>TRBJ2-3|TRBV10-3|NA|NA
TGTGCCATCAGGAAGTATGGTCAGGGTAGCACAGATACGCAGTATTTT
CAIRKYGQGSTDTQYF
>TRBJ1-5|TRBV28|NA|NA
TGTGCCAGCTCCGAGGGAACTCCAAATCAGCCCCAGCATTTT
CASSEGTPNQPQHF
>TRBJ2-1|TRBV6-4|NA|NA
TGTGCCAGCAGTGACGGCCCCTACAATGAGCAGTTCTTC
CASSDGPYNEQFF
>TRBJ2-1|TRBV24-1|TRBD1|NA
TGTGCCACCAGTGACGCCGGGACAGGGTACAATGAGCAGTTCTTC
CATSDAGTGYNEQFF
>TRBJ1-2|TRBV19|NA|NA
TGTGCCAGTAGTACATTGAAATCAGGGGCCCTGTATGGCTACACCTTC
CASSTLKSGALYGYTF
>TRBJ2-2|TRBV19|TRBD2|NA
TGTGCCAGTAGTATCCCGGGGACTAGCGGGAGTCCCGGGGAGCTGTTTTTT
CASSIPGTSGSPGELFF
>TRBJ2-7|TRBV30|TRBD2|NA
TGTGCCTGGACTAGGGCTAGCGGGAGTCTCGAGCAGTACTTC
CAWTRASGSLEQYF
>TRBJ2-1|TRBV28|TRBD2|few
TGTGCCAGCAGGGTCCGGCGGGAGGGATCCTACAATGAGCAGTTCTTC
CASRVRREGSYNEQFF
>TRBJ2-7|TRBV27|TRBD1|NA
TGTGCCAGCAGTTTATCCGGGACAGGGGGTCACTACGAGCAGTACTTC
CASSLSGTGGHYEQYF
>TRBJ1-2|TRBV7-2|NA|once
TGTGCCAGCAGCCCCGATTATTATGGCTACACCTTC
CASSPDYYGYTF
>TRBJ2-7|TRBV28|TRBD2|once
TGTGCCAGCAGTTTGCGGGGGGCTCGTTCGGAGCAGTACTTC
CASSLRGARSEQYF
>TRBJ2-1|TRBV7-2|TRBD1|NA
TGTGCCAGCAGCTTAGCCTCAGACAGGGGGCATGAGCAGTTCTTC
CASSLASDRGHEQFF
>TRBJ2-2|TRBV19|NA|NA
TGTGCCAGTAGTGAAGGGATCGGGGAGCTGTTTTTT
CASSEGIGELFF
>TRBJ1-2|TRBV28|NA|NA
TGTGCCAGCAGTTCCCTCAATGGCTACACCTTC
CASSSLNGYTF
>TRBJ1-2|TRBV5-4|TRBD1|NA
TGTGCCAGCAGCTCCATGGGGGGACAGGGTGAGGGCTATGGCTACACCTTC
CASSSMGGQGEGYGYTF
>TRBJ2-7|TRBV14|NA|NA
TGTGCCAGCAGCCAAGTTAGGGGGGGAGAGCAGTACTTC
CASSQVRGGEQYF
>TRBJ1-2|TRBV28|NA|NA
TGTGCCAGCACCACGGACGGTTTCACCCCGAACTATGGCTACACCTTC
CASTTDGFTPNYGYTF
>TRBJ2-1|TRBV9|TRBD1|NA
TGTGCCAGCAGCGTGACGGGACAGGGTTTCTACAATGAGCAGTTCTTC
CASSVTGQGFYNEQFF
>TRBJ1-5|TRBV20-1|NA|once
TGCAGTGCCGGAATGCCCCAGCATTTT
CSAGMPQHF
>TRBJ1-6|TRBV30|NA|NA
TGTGCCTGGGGACCGTTGAGCTCCTATAATTCACCCCTCCACTTT
CAWGPLSSYNSPLHF
>TRBJ2-4|TRBV19|TRBD1|once
TGTGCCAGTAGTATAGACACATCGTTGACAGGGGGCGTCAAAAACATTCAGTACTTC
CASSIDTSLTGGVKNIQYF
>TRBJ1-1|TRBV25-1|NA|NA
TGTGCCAGCAGTGAGGGGGGTCGGAACACTGAAGCTTTCTTT
CASSEGGRNTEAFF
>TRBJ2-1|TRBV10-3|NA|NA
TGTGCCATCAGTGGTTGGCGGGAATACAATGAGCAGTTCTTC
CAISGWREYNEQFF
>TRBJ1-2|TRBV12-3/TRBV12-4|TRBD1|NA
TGTGCCAGCAGTTCCCAGGGGGCGGGGGGCTACACCTTC
CASSSQGAGGYTF
>TRBJ2-1|TRBV7-7|TRBD2|NA
TGTGCCAGCAGCGCCACTAGCGGGAGTTACAATGAGCAGTTCTTC
CASSATSGSYNEQFF
>TRBJ1-5|TRBV15|TRBD1|NA
TGTGCCACCAGCAGAGATCCCCCCGGGACAGCTAGCAATCAGCCCCAGCATTTT
CATSRDPPGTASNQPQHF
>TRBJ1-3|TRBV19|TRBD1|NA
TGTGCCAGTAGCAATCGGGTACAGGGGTCTGGAAACACCATATATTTT
CASSNRVQGSGNTIYF
>TRBJ2-3|TRBV19|NA|NA
TGTGCCAGTAGTATGGGCTCCTTCTTTGGCACAGATACGCAGTATTTT
CASSMGSFFGTDTQYF
>TRBJ1-1|TRBV5-4|NA|NA
TGTGCCAGCAGCTTGGGGGCGGTTACCGGGAACACTGAAGCTTTCTTT
CASSLGAVTGNTEAFF
>TRBJ1-2|TRBV28|NA|NA
TGTGCCAGCAGTTTATCCATCGATGGCTACACCTTC
CASSLSIDGYTF
>TRBJ1-1|TRBV11-2|NA|once
TGTGCCAGCAGCTTAGGGGCGTTGAACACTGAAGCTTTCTTT
CASSLGALNTEAFF
>TRBJ1-2|TRBV6-2/TRBV6-3|NA|NA
TGTGCCAGCAGTTACGGGGGGAGCTATGGCTACACCTTC
CASSYGGSYGYTF
>TRBJ2-7|TRBV27|NA|NA
TGTGCCAGCAGTCCAGGGCAGAAGGTGCCCTACGAGCAGTACTTC
CASSPGQKVPYEQYF
>TRBJ1-6|TRBV18|NA|NA
TGTGCCAGCTCTCCGGATCTGACCCTATTGAACTCACCCCTCCACTTT
CASSPDLTLLNSPLHF
>TRBJ1-5|TRBV5-6|NA|NA
TGTGCCAGCAGCCTAGTGGACAGTGTGAATCAGCCCCAGCATTTT
CASSLVDSVNQPQHF
>TRBJ2-3|TRBV5-1|NA|NA
TGCGCCAGCAGCTGGGGACCCTACACAGATACGCAGTATTTT
CASSWGPYTDTQYF
>TRBJ2-7|TRBV5-6|NA|NA
TGTGCCAGCAGCTTGGCCGGGCTCGAGCAGTACTTC
CASSLAGLEQYF
>TRBJ2-1|TRBV4-3|TRBD2|NA
TGCGCCAGCAGCCAAAGCGGGAGTAAGAATGAGCAGTTCTTC
CASSQSGSKNEQFF
>TRBJ2-7|TRBV6-5|NA|NA
TGTGCCAGCAGTACTTCCTACGAGCAGTACTTC
CASSTSYEQYF
>TRBJ2-1|TRBV5-1|NA|NA
TGCGCCAGCAGCCCCGGGACCGTCGGCAACAATGAGCAGTTCTTC
CASSPGTVGNNEQFF
>TRBJ1-5|TRBV7-9|NA|NA
TGTGCCAGCAGCTTAACGGCGGGCAACAGGCATTTT
CASSLTAGNRHF
>TRBJ2-2|TRBV6-2/TRBV6-3|NA|NA
TGTGCCAGCAGTAATAGGGTCACCGGGGAGCTGTTTTTT
CASSNRVTGELFF
>TRBJ2-7|TRBV4-1|NA|NA
TGCGCCAGCAGCGAGCCGGATCCGGGGAATCCCTACGAGCAGTACTTC
CASSEPDPGNPYEQYF